This T cell receptor (beta chain) was captured in a study of blood T cell repertoires in COVID-19 (dated by TCRdb to between 2020 and 2021). Looking at the study overall: The collaborator samples originated in the United States, Italy and Spain and spanned the acute and convalescent phases of COVID-19. Where HLA class I and class II types were available, the types were taken from metadata supplied by the sample provider, not from assay-based typing. The samples were drawn from the first 160 participants of the ongoing ImmuneRACE study and from over 950 subjects provided by 6 global collaborators. A freely available public database, intended as a resource for researchers studying the immune response to SARS-CoV-2, is where the repertoires were released. The sample metadata nearly always contained a de-identified subject ID, COVID-19 status, age in years and sex. The material from the prospective study consisted of cDNA or gDNA derived from T cells, B-cell-depleted T cells, or PBMCs. The dataset comprised deeply sampled blood TCRbeta repertoires from subjects exposed to, actively infected with, or recovered from COVID-19. Beyond this particular receptor, the publication reports: The quantity of clinical and demographic metadata differed by source and by participant and was supplied without curation.

Participants in the prospective study were aged roughly 18 to 95 years, lived in 20 to 30 United States geographic areas, and enrolled through a virtual design. In the prospective study, cohorts were assigned on the basis of participant-reported clinical history obtained from a screening survey and a study questionnaire. Exposed participants had been in contact, within 2 weeks of entering the study, with a person who had a PCR-confirmed or clinician-diagnosed case of COVID-19. In the prospective study, whole blood, serum and a nasopharyngeal or oropharyngeal swab were collected from each participant by mobile phlebotomists. Additional blood draws and questionnaires over a 2-month period could optionally be provided by prospective study participants. Before DNA extraction, prospective study blood samples were shipped either frozen or at room temperature. As concerns this clone: Which antigen it targets is not known. Base qualities are not at hand, and no much larger clone is one base apart.

The immunoSEQ Assay, a bias-controlled multiplex PCR, was used to amplify TCRbeta CDR3 regions from genomic DNA. The study's own analysis went as follows. The number of nucleated cells in each sample was estimated from the amplification of reference gene primers within the assay. To quantify the absolute abundance of each unique TCRbeta CDR3 rearrangement, sequence reads were collapsed and filtered. For each sample, productive Simpson clonality was calculated as the square root of Simpson's diversity index over productive rearrangements. TCRdb limited this immuneACCESS table to in-frame rearrangements with V and J called. A share of clones is missing; checked studies link under half to unresolved V genes, and the rest is unexplained. The V and J calls and the clone size are those of that table, but D and trimming were determined from the DNA. This sample gives 150,000 to 200,000 clones in total; over 70% of them show up just once. The ten biggest clones cover around 15% of the sample.

Input material: PBMCs or T cells enriched from blood (not recorded which). The TCR comes from a man aged 60 to 75 who had been exposed to COVID-19.

Here is the DNA: TGTGCCAGCAGTACCGACAGGGGTGCTGGCTACACCTTC. The translation is CASSTDRGAGYTF. In this chain, TRBV27 is recombined with TRBJ1-2; 8 middle bases align to TRBD1. Ends trimmed: V by 5 bases, J by 7 bases; bases unmatched to a gene: 6. For CDR1 and CDR2, the germline V gene (reference sequence) lists MNHEY and SMNVEV. Inclusive of the bounding cysteine and phenylalanine, the CDR3 is 13 residues long. Only the CDR3 portion is preserved as DNA: 39 bases, with reading frame beginning at the first base.